Given below is one T cell receptor beta chain in context. The data belong to a study of blood T cell repertoires in COVID-19. Study-level background: The samples span acute and convalescent COVID-19 from the United States, Italy and Spain. Sample material is recorded as cDNA or gDNA derived from T cells, B-cell-depleted T cells, or PBMCs.

A Seattle source enrolled patients during active infection and followed them longitudinally. Authors' methods: Counts of nucleated cells, estimated from reference gene primer amplification, were obtained. Clones were read by immunoSEQ multiplex PCR, and TCRdb kept only the in-frame ones, dropping some. That table is the source of V, J and clone size, and D and trimming were worked out from the DNA. This sample yields about 440,000 clones, of which about 91% are seen a single time; roughly 12% belongs to the top ten. The V gene lost 6 bases and the J gene lost 4 bases, with 12 bases spanning the gap. The germline gives CDR1 KGHSH, CDR2 LQKENI. The CDR3 has 14 amino acids.

J is TRBJ2-2 and V is TRBV18; maybe TRBD1 (5 bases). This TCR was sampled from a woman between 45 and 65 years old with COVID-19, enrolled during active disease. Sample: peripheral blood. In nucleotides, the CDR3 is TGTGCCAGCTCTCCCAGGGAATCCACCGGGGAGCTGTTTTTT. As protein: CASSPRESTGELFF.